What follows describes a single T cell receptor beta chain. The sample is drawn from a study of cytomegalovirus exposure and HLA in healthy donors. The method was immunoSEQ multiplex PCR; TCRdb's version includes in-frame clones alone and lacks a portion of them. The sample lists some 210,000 clones; 87% were seen once. The CDR3 has 17 amino acids. Deletions cut 2 bases from V and 6 bases from J, with 23 bases between. Germline values: CDR1 MNHNS, CDR2 SASEGT. The chain has TRBV6-1 and TRBJ2-7; D might be TRBD1 (6 bases). This TCR derives from a woman under 30 in good health and CMV-seropositive. Input material: PBMCs. Written as DNA, the CDR3 is TGTGCCAGCAGTGAAATCGCGTCCGGGACACTCTTAGGCGAGCAGTACTTC. It specifies CASSEIASGTLLGEQYF.